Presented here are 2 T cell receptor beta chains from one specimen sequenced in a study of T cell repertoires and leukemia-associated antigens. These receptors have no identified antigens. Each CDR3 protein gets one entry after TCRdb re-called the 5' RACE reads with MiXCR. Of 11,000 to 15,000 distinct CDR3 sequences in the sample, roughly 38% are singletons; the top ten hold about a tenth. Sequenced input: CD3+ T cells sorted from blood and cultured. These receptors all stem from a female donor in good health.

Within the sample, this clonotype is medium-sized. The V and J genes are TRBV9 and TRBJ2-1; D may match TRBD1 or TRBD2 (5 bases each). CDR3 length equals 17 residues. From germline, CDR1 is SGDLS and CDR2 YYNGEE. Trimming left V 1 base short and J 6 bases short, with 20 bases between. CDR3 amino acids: CASSVRGVPPIGNEQFF. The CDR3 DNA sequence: TGTGCCAGCAGCGTAAGGGGAGTACCCCCGATTGGCAATGAGCAGTTCTTC. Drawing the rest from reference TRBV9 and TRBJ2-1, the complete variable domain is DSGVTQTPKHLITATGQRVTLRCSPRSGDLSVYWYQQSLDQGLQFLIQYYNGEERAKGNILERFSAQQFPDLHSELNLSSLELGDSALYFCASSVRGVPPIGNEQFFGPGTRLTVL.

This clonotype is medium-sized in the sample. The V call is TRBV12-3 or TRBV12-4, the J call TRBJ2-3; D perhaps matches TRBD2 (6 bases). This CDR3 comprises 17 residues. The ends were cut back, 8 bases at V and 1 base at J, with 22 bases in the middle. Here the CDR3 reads CASRTPWASDRTDTQYF. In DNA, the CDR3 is TGTGCCAGCCGTACCCCATGGGCTAGCGATCGCACAGATACGCAGTATTTT.